This note documents a single TCR beta chain sequence. Its cognate antigen is unknown. Time point reported: week 11, during vaccination. The investigators gave 300 ug of mutant IDH1 20-mer peptide in each vaccine dose, together with topical imiquimod. Assay used: immunoSEQ multiplex PCR; TCRdb lists only in-frame clones, some missing. The sample includes about 62,000 clones, around 91% seen only once; the top ten take 1.5% to 2.5%. The data were obtained in a study of a mutant IDH1 vaccine in newly diagnosed glioma. Study overall: Patients were pretreated with radiotherapy, temozolomide, or both, mostly both.

Whole-study results and caveats: It seemed that pseudoprogression was not linked to changes in the top peripheral T cell clonotypes.

V lost 8 bases, J lost 5 bases, and 19 bases lay in between. The CDR3 contains 14 residues. CDR1 is MDHEN and CDR2 is SYDVKM in the germline V gene. The gene calls are TRBV28 and TRBJ2-7; D may be TRBD2 (6 bases). The source is a man aged 40-49 years with glioma. This specimen consisted of PBMCs, obtained from a glioma patient whose treatment included an IDH1 peptide vaccine. CDR3 residues: CASFGAWGVHEQYF. The CDR3 DNA sequence: TGTGCCAGCTTCGGGGCTTGGGGGGTTCACGAGCAGTACTTC.